The text below deals with one T cell receptor beta chain. Antigen: not known. The data originate from a study of human CD8 memory T cell subsets. General study findings and limits: Although both stem-like subsets shared clonotypes with effector memory cells, the stem-like memory and precursor exhausted T cell repertoires overlapped only minimally with each other.

Negative magnetic separation enriched total CD8+ T cells. RNA originated from duplicate vials containing some 150,000 sorted CD8+ T cells per subset. The authors made TCR beta libraries using UMI-labeled 5' RACE. Following a re-call of the 5' RACE reads, TCRdb has one entry per CDR3 protein and lacks DNA. Its clone listing holds several thousand distinct CDR3 sequences. The source of this sequence is a human donor in good health. The specimen sequenced was CD8+ effector memory T cells (TEM) sorted from PBMCs. Subset meaning: effector memory CD8 T cells, CCR7- CD45RO+ CD95+.

The CDR3: CASRRGGTGDTDTQYF. The J gene is TRBJ2-3, the V gene TRBV7-9; TCRdb designates TRBD1, a call that cannot be tested without DNA. The CDR3 totals 16 residues. Germline V CDR1 and CDR2: SEHNR, FQNEAQ (reference sequence).